Listed here are 28 T cell receptor beta chains from one sample, sequenced in a study of blood T cell repertoires in COVID-19. The repertoire was sequenced with immunoSEQ multiplex PCR; TCRdb's copy has only in-frame clones and lacks some. Of 200,000 to 250,000 clones listed, 85% to 90% are singletons. The specimen sequenced was peripheral blood. Receptors were obtained from a woman in her sixties or seventies with acute or convalescent COVID-19.

The V and J genes are TRBV4-1 and TRBJ1-2, with a tentative D call TRBD1 (5 bases). CDR3 length: 18 residues. Germline V gene sequence: CDR1 MGHRA, CDR2 YSYEKL. Trimming removed 0 bases at V and 0 bases at J, with 17 bases between. The CDR3 DNA follows: TGCGCCAGCAGCCAAGATAGTGGCAGGGCCGACGCTAACTATGGCTACACCTTC. Its protein is CASSQDSGRADANYGYTF.

CDR3 bases: TGTGCCAGCAGGAACGGTGGGGCGCGGAGAGCTTTCTTT. It specifies CASRNGGARRAFF. This rearrangement joins TRBV6-6 to TRBJ1-1; possible D gene TRBD1, 5 bases. The CDR3 contains 13 residues. Trimming left V 6 bases short and J 10 bases short, with 18 bases between. Germline CDR1 MNHNY, CDR2 SVGAGI (reference sequence).

This chain links TRBV27 with TRBJ2-7; TRBD1 might be the D (7 bases). V dropped 3 bases and J dropped 6 bases, with 15 bases sitting between them. The CDR3 spans 14 residues. Germline values: CDR1 MNHEY, CDR2 SMNVEV (reference sequence). CDR3: CASSLSSGGTEQYF. CDR3 coding DNA: TGTGCCAGCAGTTTGTCATCAGGGGGGACCGAGCAGTACTTC.

In this sample, this clone turned up a few times. CDR3 amino acids: CASSRGAGGELFF. DNA for the CDR3: TGTGCCAGCTCCCGGGGGGCGGGCGGGGAGCTGTTTTTT. The chain joins TRBV12-3 or TRBV12-4 to TRBJ2-2; weak D call: TRBD2 (7 bases). This CDR3 is built from 13 residues. The V end was cut by 8 bases, the J end by 7 bases, with 14 bases between.

This clone was counted between two and nine times. The chain combines TRBV6-5 with TRBJ1-2; D not certain. With 6 bases removed from V and 8 bases from J, the gap between germline ends came to 19 bases. Looked up from germline, CDR1 is MNHEY and CDR2 is SVGAGI. This CDR3 spans 14 amino acids. DNA of the CDR3: TGTGCCAGCAGATCCACGACGGCAGCGAAAGGCTACACCTTC. Its translation is CASRSTTAAKGYTF.

The chain joins TRBV30 to TRBJ1-2; 8 bases agree with TRBD1. The CDR3 loop spans 12 amino acids. Germline lookup yields CDR1 GTSNPN and CDR2 SVGIG (reference sequence). J lost 7 bases, V lost 2 bases, and 3 bases had no gene match. The CDR3 coding sequence is TGTGCCTGGAGTCAGGGGGCCTCTGGCTACACCTTC. Its protein is CAWSQGASGYTF.

This sequence joins TRBV5-1 and TRBJ2-1, with 8 bases that match TRBD2. The germline CDR1 and CDR2 sequences are SGHRS and YFSETQ. Trimming at V came to 0 bases and at J to 6 bases, leaving 2 bases not matched to a gene. The length of the CDR3 is 14 residues. For the CDR3, the DNA is TGCGCCAGCAGCTTGGCGGGGGGGCCCAATGAGCAGTTCTTC. Protein sequence: CASSLAGGPNEQFF.

DNA for the CDR3: TGCAGTGCTAGTCCCGACAGGGCCGGTTCACCCCTCCACTTT. Its protein is CSASPDRAGSPLHF. V and J are TRBV20-1 and TRBJ1-6; the match to TRBD1 covers 7 bases. With V trimmed by 3 bases and J by 9 bases, 8 bases remained unmatched. The CDR3 runs 14 residues. Germline lookup yields CDR1 DFQATT and CDR2 SNEGSKA (reference sequence).

This clone was seen a handful of times. The chain recombines TRBV29-1 with TRBJ2-1; D ambiguous. CDR1 is SQVTM and CDR2 is ANQGSEA in the germline V gene. Trimming took 6 bases from V and 8 from J, leaving 14 bases between them. The CDR3 loop spans 12 amino acids. The CDR3 loop is CSVIVLGDEQFF. DNA of the CDR3: TGCAGCGTAATTGTGTTGGGCGATGAGCAGTTCTTC.

Remarks on this clone: The junction does not match germline at one end; this may be a read error. The chain carries TRBV2 and TRBJ2-2; D call uncertain. Germline loops: CDR1 SNHLY, CDR2 FYNNEI. This CDR3 is 14 amino acids long. The CDR3 sequence is CASSRISNTRELFF. The CDR3, as DNA: TGTGCCAGCAGCAGGATTTCTAACACCAGGGAGCTGTTTTTT.

V is TRBV7-2 and J is TRBJ2-2; tentative D call: TRBD1 (6 bases). The V end was cut by 6 bases, the J end by 0 bases, with 8 bases between. CDR3 length: 14 residues. CDR1 and CDR2 (germline): SGHTA, FQGNSA. The CDR3 spells CASRQGTNTGELFF. The CDR3, as DNA: TGTGCCAGCAGACAGGGCACGAACACCGGGGAGCTGTTTTTT.

The J gene is TRBJ2-3, the V gene TRBV7-2; 7 nucleotides agree with TRBD2. CDR3 length: 16 amino acids. Germline CDR1 SGHTA, CDR2 FQGNSA. With 1 base clipped from V and 9 bases from J, the junction kept 13 bases outside the gene matches. As DNA, the CDR3 is TGTGCCAGCAGCTTAGGACCGGGAGGCCCCGGGTTGACGCAGTATTTT. This sequence encodes CASSLGPGGPGLTQYF.

This chain joins TRBV28 and TRBJ1-2; 7 positions agree with TRBD1. This CDR3 region has 14 residues. The V segment lost 3 bases and the J segment 4 bases; nucleotides outside the gene matches: 5. Looked up from germline, CDR1 is MDHEN and CDR2 is SYDVKM. CDR3 sequence (DNA): TGTGCCAGCAGTTTGGAGGGGGCATCCTATGGCTACACCTTC. Encoded protein: CASSLEGASYGYTF.

The gene calls are TRBV7-9 and TRBJ1-4; 7 bases are shared with TRBD1. Losses at the gene ends were 0 bases for V and 6 bases for J; bases not matched to a gene: 4. The germline V gene has CDR1 SEHNR and CDR2 FQNEAQ (reference sequence). The CDR3 covers 15 residues. CDR3 in amino acids: CASSLAGRGDEKLFF. The CDR3 DNA reads TGTGCCAGCAGCTTAGCGGGCAGGGGGGATGAAAAACTGTTTTTT.

The chain uses TRBV7-9 and TRBJ1-1; D is unresolved. From germline, CDR1 is SEHNR and CDR2 FQNEAQ (reference sequence). Deletions cut 1 base from V and 1 base from J, with 10 bases between. This CDR3 is built from 15 residues. In DNA, the CDR3 is TGTGCCAGCAGCTTAGTCGTCGGTACGAACACTGAAGCTTTCTTT. As protein: CASSLVVGTNTEAFF.

This chain links TRBV28 with TRBJ2-1, with no clear D. Trimming removed 4 bases at V and 8 bases at J, with 6 bases between. CDR3 length: 11 residues. From germline, CDR1 is MDHEN and CDR2 SYDVKM. The CDR3 sequence is CASSSLYEQFF. Here the CDR3 DNA reads TGTGCCAGCAGTTCCCTTTATGAGCAGTTCTTC.

The genes are TRBV15 and TRBJ1-2; D uncertain. Per the germline V gene, CDR1 is LNHNV and CDR2 is YYDKDF (reference sequence). This CDR3 spans 15 amino acids. Trimming took 0 bases from V and 2 from J, leaving 10 bases between them. DNA of the CDR3: TGTGCCACCAGCAGAGAGGCCTCCTGGAACTATGGCTACACCTTC. It translates to CATSREASWNYGYTF.

The chain links TRBV5-5 to TRBJ2-7, with TRBD1 matching over 9 bases. This CDR3 is 15 amino acids long. CDR1 and CDR2 (germline): SGHKS, YYEKEE (reference sequence). J gave up 1 base and V 1 base, and 3 bases lay outside the gene matches. This chain's CDR3 is CASSLTDRGSYEQYF. Written as DNA, the CDR3 is TGTGCCAGCAGCTTGACCGACAGGGGGTCCTACGAGCAGTACTTC.

The chain carries TRBV27 and TRBJ1-4; D ambiguous. The CDR3 totals 16 residues. Germline V gene lookup returns CDR1 MNHEY and CDR2 SMNVEV (reference sequence). Between the trimmed V and J ends, which lost 5 bases and 4 bases, there was a span of 17 bases. The CDR3 here is CASSPKTGSLNEKLFF. CDR3 nucleotides: TGTGCCAGCAGTCCCAAGACTGGGAGCCTTAATGAAAAACTGTTTTTT.

Comment on this clone: At one of its ends the junction is not consistent with the germline gene, which may arise from a read error. The rearrangement uses TRBV27 and TRBJ2-7, with D tentatively TRBD2 (7 bases). Germline-derived CDR1 and CDR2 are MNHEY and SMNVEV (reference sequence). This CDR3 has 16 residues. This chain's CDR3 is CASSSLGGRFSDEQYF. CDR3 DNA: TGTGCCAGCAGCTCCTTGGGGGGGCGATTCTCCGACGAGCAGTACTTC.

This clone was seen only a few times. The gene calls are TRBV4-3 and TRBJ2-7, with 7 bases that match TRBD1. CDR3 length: 15 amino acids. Germline V CDR1 and CDR2: LGHNA, YSLEER. The V gene end was trimmed by 3 bases and the J gene end by 4 bases; junction bases not matched to a gene: 9. CDR3 sequence: CASSQQDRELYEQYF. The CDR3, as DNA: TGCGCCAGCAGCCAGCAAGACAGGGAGCTGTACGAGCAGTACTTC.

As regards this clone: At one end, the junction sequence differs from germline, possibly due to a read error. The V and J genes are TRBV28 and TRBJ1-1; no clear D gene. Germline V lookup: CDR1 MDHEN, CDR2 SYDVKM. CDR3 length: 13 residues. The chain's CDR3 is CHSGGPIDTEAFF. In nucleotides, the CDR3 is TGCCACTCGGGAGGGCCGATTGACACTGAAGCTTTCTTT.

The gene calls are TRBV18 and TRBJ2-3; possible D gene TRBD2, 7 bases. The V gene lost 0 bases and the J gene lost 3 bases, with 10 bases spanning the gap. This CDR3 has 15 amino acids. From germline, CDR1 is KGHSH and CDR2 LQKENI. CDR3: CASSPPRGGTDTQYF. The CDR3, as DNA: TGTGCCAGCTCACCACCGAGGGGGGGGACAGATACGCAGTATTTT.

The chain has TRBV11-2 and TRBJ1-3, with 7 nucleotides matching TRBD1. CDR3 length: 16 residues. V lost 5 bases and J lost 0; bases outside the gene matches: 7. CDR1 and CDR2 (germline): SGHAT, FQNNGV. The CDR3 is CASSLIRTGSGNTIYF. In DNA form, the CDR3 reads TGTGCCAGCAGCCTTATCAGGACAGGCTCTGGAAACACCATATATTTT. Full variable domain (outside the CDR3, taken from reference TRBV11-2 and TRBJ1-3): EAGVAQSPRYKIIEKRQSVAFWCNPISGHATLYWYQQILGQGPKLLIQFQNNGVVDDSQLPKDRFSAERLKGVDSTLKIQPAKLEDSAVYLCASSLIRTGSGNTIYFGEGSWLTVV.

The V call is TRBV2, the J call TRBJ2-1; perhaps TRBD1 as D (6 bases). The CDR3 spans 12 residues. V lost 6 bases and J lost 8, with 11 bases in between. Germline CDR1 and CDR2: SNHLY and FYNNEI. The CDR3 reads CASSGTGHEQFF. CDR3 DNA sequence: TGTGCCAGCAGCGGAACAGGGCATGAGCAGTTCTTC.

The chain joins TRBV28 to TRBJ2-4; TRBD1 might be the D (7 bases). Germline V gene sequence: CDR1 MDHEN, CDR2 SYDVKM. This CDR3 contains 14 residues. CDR3 sequence: CAAQGGLAKNIQYF. CDR3 nucleotides: TGTGCAGCTCAGGGGGGTTTAGCCAAAAACATTCAGTACTTC.

The chain couples TRBV29-1 to TRBJ2-3; maybe TRBD2 (6 bases). This CDR3 region has 12 residues. V was trimmed by 3 bases and J by 5 bases, leaving 9 bases between them. The germline CDR1 and CDR2 sequences are SQVTM and ANQGSEA. The DNA of the CDR3 is TGCAGCGTTGACTACGGGGGAGATACGCAGTATTTT. Its protein product is CSVDYGGDTQYF.

The chain is built from TRBV29-1 and TRBJ1-6, with TRBD1 matching over 7 bases. CDR1 is SQVTM, CDR2 ANQGSEA, per germline. The J segment lost 5 bases and the V segment lost 6 bases, leaving 7 bases of the junction unmatched. This CDR3 comprises 14 residues. Here the CDR3 reads CSVTTGTDNSPLHF. The CDR3 nucleotides read TGCAGCGTAACGACAGGGACCGATAATTCACCCCTCCACTTT.